Presented here are 2 T cell receptor beta chains from one specimen sequenced in a study of blood T cell repertoires in COVID-19. Method: immunoSEQ multiplex PCR; TCRdb's copy keeps in-frame clones and lacks some. The sample has some 670,000 clones; about nine tenths are singletons. The specimen was peripheral blood. All receptors derive from a woman aged 18-29 years with acute or convalescent COVID-19.

V is TRBV19 and J is TRBJ1-1; D is undetermined. The V gene's germline CDR1 is LNHDA and CDR2 SQIVND (reference sequence). V was clipped by 9 bases and J by 2 bases, with 16 bases between them. The CDR3 sequence is 14 residues long. The CDR3 spells CASLDGGSNTEAFF. CDR3 bases: TGTGCCAGCCTAGACGGAGGTTCTAACACTGAAGCTTTCTTT.

This chain joins TRBV6-6 and TRBJ2-7; 7 bases map to TRBD1. The CDR3 is made up of 14 amino acids. Per germline, CDR1 MNHNY and CDR2 SVGAGI (reference sequence). Trimming took 5 bases from V and 0 from J; bases not matched to a gene: 4. The CDR3 coding sequence is TGTGCCAGCAGTGACAGGGAGATCTCCTACGAGCAGTACTTC. It translates to CASSDREISYEQYF.